A single sample gave rise to the 6 T cell receptor beta chains below, sequenced in a study of molecular identifiers for immune sequencing clone quantification. TCRdb redid the calling of the PCR reads with MiXCR, one entry per CDR3 protein. The table lists about 640,000 distinct CDR3 sequences, around 20% of them singletons. The sample taken for sequencing was naive CD8+ T cells from blood, with Jurkat cell RNA spiked in. Subset described: FACS-sorted CD8+CD4-CCR7+CD45RA+ naive T cells. These receptors were taken from a human donor in good health. Some libraries in this study had Jurkat cell RNA spiked in.

This clonotype showed up many times. The genes are TRBV6-2 or TRBV6-3 and TRBJ2-5, with D possibly TRBD2 on 6 matching bases. CDR1 is MNHEY, CDR2 SVGEGT, per germline. The CDR3 covers 15 residues. The V end was cut by 7 bases, the J end by 0 bases, with 15 bases between. CDR3 residues: CASTKGLTYQETQYF. The CDR3 DNA is TGTGCCAGCACAAAGGGACTCACGTACCAAGAGACCCAGTACTTC.

The chain employs TRBV27 and TRBJ2-2, with TRBD2 matching over 9 bases. The germline gives CDR1 MNHEY, CDR2 SMNVEV (reference sequence). With 3 bases clipped from V and 3 bases from J, the junction kept 8 bases outside the gene matches. The CDR3 has 17 residues. The CDR3 DNA sequence: TGTGCCAGCAGTTTTACACCGGGACTAGCTCACACCGGGGAGCTGTTTTTT. It translates to CASSFTPGLAHTGELFF.

Note on this clonotype: A much bigger clone sits one base away, suggesting this may be a read error. The V call is TRBV4-3, the J call TRBJ2-2, with 9 bases identical to TRBD1. The CDR3 contains 19 residues. Germline lookup yields CDR1 LGHNA and CDR2 YSLEER. The CDR3: CASSQHWEAGTGTTGEPFF. CDR3 bases: TGCGCCAGCAGCCAACATTGGGAGGCCGGGACAGGGACGACCGGGGAGCCGTTTTTT.

This clonotype has at least ten counts. The V and J genes are TRBV19 and TRBJ2-3; D not resolved. V lost 3 bases and J lost 4, with 2 bases in between. This CDR3 is 11 amino acids long. Per germline, CDR1 LNHDA and CDR2 SQIVND (reference sequence). The CDR3 loop is CASSIADTQYF. CDR3 in DNA: TGTGCCAGTAGTATCGCAGATACGCAGTATTTT.

As for this clonotype: A much larger clone differs from this one at a single base, so this may be a read error. The gene calls are TRBV4-1 and TRBJ2-1; D is unclear. V lost 1 base, J lost 9 bases, and 10 bases lay in between. Germline loops: CDR1 MGHRA, CDR2 YSYEKL. CDR3 length: 13 amino acids. The CDR3 sequence: CASSQVYGSEQFF. CDR3 in DNA: TGCGCCAGCAGCCAAGTATACGGCAGTGAGCAGTTCTTC.

This clonotype has more than one count but fewer than ten. The CDR3 reads CASSYLGTSGYNEQFF. The CDR3, as DNA: TGTGCCAGCAGTTACCTCGGGACTAGCGGCTACAATGAGCAGTTCTTC. This chain uses TRBV6-5 with TRBJ2-1; 11 bases agree with TRBD2. V trimming: 2 bases; J trimming: 3 bases; junction bases outside the gene matches: 3. CDR3 length: 16 residues. Germline V CDR1 and CDR2: MNHEY, SVGAGI.